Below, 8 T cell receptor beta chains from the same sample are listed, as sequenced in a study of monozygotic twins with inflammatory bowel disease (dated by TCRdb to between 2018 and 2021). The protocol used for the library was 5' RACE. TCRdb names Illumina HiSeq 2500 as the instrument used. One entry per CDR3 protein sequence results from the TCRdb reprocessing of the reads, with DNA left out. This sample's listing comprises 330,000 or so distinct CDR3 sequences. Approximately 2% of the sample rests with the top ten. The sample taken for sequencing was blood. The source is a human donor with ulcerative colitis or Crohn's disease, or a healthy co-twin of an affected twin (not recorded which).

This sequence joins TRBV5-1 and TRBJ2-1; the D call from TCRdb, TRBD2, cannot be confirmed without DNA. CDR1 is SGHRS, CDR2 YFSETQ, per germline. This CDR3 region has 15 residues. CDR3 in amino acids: CASSSWTSGDNEQFF.

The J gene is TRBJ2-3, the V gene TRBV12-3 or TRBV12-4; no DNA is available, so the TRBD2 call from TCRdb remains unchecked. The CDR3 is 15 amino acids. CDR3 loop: CASSFGGDFTDTQYF.

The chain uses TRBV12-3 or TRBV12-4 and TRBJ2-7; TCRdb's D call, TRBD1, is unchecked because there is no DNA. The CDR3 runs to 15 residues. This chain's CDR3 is CASSTFGTGAIEQYF.

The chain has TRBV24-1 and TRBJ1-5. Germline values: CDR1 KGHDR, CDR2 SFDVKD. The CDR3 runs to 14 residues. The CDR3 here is CATVVGGINQPQHF.

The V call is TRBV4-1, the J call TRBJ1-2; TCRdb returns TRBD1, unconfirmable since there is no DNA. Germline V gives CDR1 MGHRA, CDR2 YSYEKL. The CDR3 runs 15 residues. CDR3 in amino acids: CASSQEWSGNYGYTF.

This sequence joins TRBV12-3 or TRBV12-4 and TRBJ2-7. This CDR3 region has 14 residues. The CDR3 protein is CASRNGTQHYEQYF.

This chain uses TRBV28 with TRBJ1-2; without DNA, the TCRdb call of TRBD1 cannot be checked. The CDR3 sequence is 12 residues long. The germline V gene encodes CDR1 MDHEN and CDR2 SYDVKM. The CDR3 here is CASSGHTTGYTF.

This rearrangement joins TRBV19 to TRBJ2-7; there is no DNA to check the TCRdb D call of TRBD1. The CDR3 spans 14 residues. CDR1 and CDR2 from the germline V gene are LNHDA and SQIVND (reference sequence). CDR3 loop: CASSPPTLRGEQYF.